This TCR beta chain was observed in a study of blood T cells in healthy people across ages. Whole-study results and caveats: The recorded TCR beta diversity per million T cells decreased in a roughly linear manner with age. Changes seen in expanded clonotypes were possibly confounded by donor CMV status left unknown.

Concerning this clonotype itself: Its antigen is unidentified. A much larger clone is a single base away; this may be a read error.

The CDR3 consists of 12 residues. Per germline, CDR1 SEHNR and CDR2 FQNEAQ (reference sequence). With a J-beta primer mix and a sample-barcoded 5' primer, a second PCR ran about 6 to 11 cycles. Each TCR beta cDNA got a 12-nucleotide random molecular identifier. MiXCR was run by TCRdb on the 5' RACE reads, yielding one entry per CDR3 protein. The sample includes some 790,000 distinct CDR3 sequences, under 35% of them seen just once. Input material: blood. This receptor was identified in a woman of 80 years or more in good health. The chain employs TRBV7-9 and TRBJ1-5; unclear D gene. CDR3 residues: CACSSNNQPQHF. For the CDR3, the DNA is TGTGCCTGCAGCTCTAACAATCAGCCCCAGCATTTT.